The clone carrying this TCR beta chain was seen many times. Its cognate antigen is unknown. Germline-derived CDR1 and CDR2 are KGHSH and LQKENI. This CDR3 spans 15 amino acids. Trimming left V 1 base short and J 1 base short, with 10 bases between. This record comes from a study of beta chain features in type 1 diabetes. Study-wide results and limits: For type 1 diabetes patients, VDJ junctions showed fewer insertions and more deletions. Within patients, naive, central memory and Treg TCRB repertoires seemed more similar than within healthy donors.

The sequenced template was cDNA made from the entire isolated RNA. The repertoire was sequenced with immunoSEQ multiplex PCR; TCRdb's copy has only in-frame clones and lacks some. The sample holds about 130,000 clones; around a tenth are singletons and the top ten take around 0.63%. Via CD45RO/CCR7/CD25/CD127/CD95/CD27, cells of the CD4+ naive, central memory, regulatory and stem cell-like memory subsets were sorted. Without exception, sorted populations had purity beyond 98%. The V and J genes are TRBV18 and TRBJ2-5, with a tentative D call TRBD2 (6 bases). The TCR was taken from a man aged 18 to 30 in good health. Sample: central memory CD4+ T cells from blood. The CDR3 spells CASSPLKAGQETQYF. The CDR3 DNA is TGTGCCAGCTCACCACTGAAAGCGGGCCAAGAGACCCAGTACTTC.